This T cell receptor (beta chain) is drawn from a study of identical twins. The table lists this clonotype with a few counts. Its specificity is not known. Germline CDR1 SQVTM, CDR2 ANQGSEA. The CDR3 spans 13 residues. V lost 7 bases, J lost 6 bases, and 6 bases stayed unmatched. Study observations and caveats: The models systematically underestimated how much out-of-frame TCR alpha was shared in monozygotic twins.

Each CDR3 protein is one row after TCRdb ran MiXCR on the 5' RACE reads. The table lists roughly 250,000 distinct CDR3 sequences, around an eighth of them singletons, with 7% to 9% in the top ten. This TCR was recovered from a young woman in good health. The chain uses TRBV29-1 and TRBJ1-1; 12 nucleotides line up with TRBD1. Sample: memory (CD45RO+) T cells sorted from blood. CDR3 sequence reads: CSARDRGQPEAFF. For the CDR3, the DNA is TGCAGCGCCCGGGACAGGGGGCAACCTGAAGCTTTCTTT. The full variable domain, completed using reference TRBV29-1 and TRBJ1-1, is SAVISQKPSRDICQRGTSLTIQCQVDSQVTMMFWYRQQPGQSLTLIATANQGSEATYESGFVIDKFPISRPNLTFSTLTVSNMSPEDSSIYLCSARDRGQPEAFFGQGTRLTVV.